Listed here are 13 T cell receptor beta chains from one sample, sequenced in a study of T cell repertoires in cytomegalovirus infection. In TCRdb, the reads were re-called with MiXCR into one record per CDR3 protein. In the table there are about 600,000 distinct CDR3 sequences, 20% to 25% of which are singletons. Sequenced input: CD8+ T cells from PBMCs. The receptors here all came from a human donor in good health (CMV status not recorded). Some clones in this sample may be carry-over from other donors' samples.

Worth noting for this clonotype: A much bigger clone sits one base away, suggesting this may be a read error. The chain links TRBV10-3 to TRBJ2-5; D may be TRBD1 (6 bases). The V and J ends lost 3 bases and 0 bases respectively, with 14 bases between them. There are 16 residues in the CDR3. Per the germline V gene, CDR1 is ENHRY and CDR2 is SYGVKD. CDR3: CAISDTSGVYQETQYF. The CDR3 DNA reads TGTGCCATCAGTGATACGTCAGGGGTGTACCAAGAGACCCAGTACTTC.

This clonotype was detected many times. The chain links TRBV5-4 to TRBJ2-1; tentatively, D is TRBD2 (5 bases). Per the germline V gene, CDR1 is SGHNT and CDR2 is YYREEE (reference sequence). The CDR3 is 17 residues long. V gave up 4 bases and J gave up 0 bases, with 17 bases separating them. CDR3 DNA sequence: TGTGCCAGCAGCCCAGGAGGTATCCCCCGCTCCTACAATGAGCAGTTCTTC. Its protein product is CASSPGGIPRSYNEQFF.

In this sample, this clonotype turned up a few times. V and J are TRBV10-3 and TRBJ1-2; weak D call: TRBD1 (6 bases). This CDR3 spans 14 amino acids. V was shortened by 3 bases and J by 4 bases, with 12 bases between the two germline ends. Germline loops: CDR1 ENHRY, CDR2 SYGVKD. The CDR3 spells CAISDVGGPYGYTF. CDR3 DNA: TGTGCCATCAGTGACGTTGGGGGGCCCTATGGCTACACCTTC.

With respect to this clonotype: A much larger clone differs from this one at a single base, so this may be a read error. The CDR3 loop reads CASSLLAGFSYNEQFF. The CDR3 DNA sequence: TGTGCCAGCAGCTTATTAGCGGGGTTCTCCTACAATGAGCAGTTCTTC. The chain employs TRBV7-9 and TRBJ2-1; 8 nucleotides match TRBD2. In germline, CDR1 is SEHNR, CDR2 FQNEAQ (reference sequence). The CDR3 contains 16 residues. The V gene end was trimmed by 2 bases and the J gene end by 0 bases; junction bases not matched to a gene: 3.

This clonotype was observed a few times. The chain employs TRBV6-1 and TRBJ2-7; 7 bases match TRBD1. The germline gives CDR1 MNHNS, CDR2 SASEGT. The V segment lost 6 bases and the J segment 2 bases; nucleotides outside the gene matches: 4. This CDR3 spans 13 amino acids. This CDR3 reads CASRGTETYEQYV. In DNA, the CDR3 is TGTGCCAGCAGGGGGACAGAAACCTACGAGCAGTACGTC.

A few counts support this clonotype. The chain carries TRBV7-6 and TRBJ2-3; no firm D call. Germline lookup yields CDR1 SGHVS and CDR2 FNYEAQ. V was pared by 5 bases and J by 0 bases, with 21 bases between. The CDR3 has 18 amino acids. CDR3 region: CASSPWMSENPSTDTQYF. Written as DNA, the CDR3 is TGTGCCAGCAGCCCCTGGATGTCTGAGAATCCTAGCACAGATACGCAGTATTTT.

This clonotype was picked up many times. V gene TRBV12-3 or TRBV12-4 combines with J gene TRBJ2-5, with TRBD2 matching over 8 bases. The junction had 6 bases not matched to a gene; V was cut back by 3 bases and J by 3 bases. This CDR3 contains 15 residues. Here the CDR3 DNA reads TGTGCCAGCAGTTTCGTTGCGGGGGGTAAAGAGACCCAGTACTTC. Its translation is CASSFVAGGKETQYF.

This chain joins TRBV7-4 and TRBJ2-5; D is possibly TRBD2 (5 bases). The CDR3 totals 18 residues. V lost 1 base and J lost 4, with 22 bases in between. The germline V gene has CDR1 SGHVT and CDR2 SQSDAQ. As DNA, the CDR3 is TGTGCCAGCAGCTTAGAGAACTTCTACGACGGTGGACTAGAGACCCAGTACTTC. Translating gives CASSLENFYDGGLETQYF.

CDR3 amino acids: CASSSTGSGNQPQHF. DNA for the CDR3: TGTGCCAGCAGTTCGACAGGCTCTGGCAATCAGCCCCAGCATTTT. J is TRBJ1-5 and V is TRBV2; D is perhaps TRBD1 (6 bases). Germline V gene sequence: CDR1 SNHLY, CDR2 FYNNEI. CDR3 length: 15 amino acids. Trimming stripped 5 bases from V and 2 bases from J, with 13 bases between.

The chain is built from TRBV14 and TRBJ2-5; D may be TRBD2 (6 bases). The CDR3 has 14 residues. Germline V gene lookup returns CDR1 SGHDN and CDR2 FVKESK. The V end was cut by 1 base, the J end by 6 bases, with 12 bases between. DNA of the CDR3: TGTGCCAGCAGCCAAGGTAGCGGCTCCAAGACCCAGTACTTC. Translating gives CASSQGSGSKTQYF.

The rearrangement joins TRBV2 to TRBJ1-5; the D is unclear. The CDR3 contains 13 residues. Germline CDR1 reads SNHLY; CDR2 reads FYNNEI. Trimming left V 6 bases short and J 9 bases short, with 15 bases between. CDR3 residues: CASRSNLQRPQHF. For the CDR3, the DNA is TGTGCCAGCAGGAGCAACTTACAGCGGCCCCAGCATTTT.

This clonotype has a handful of counts. In DNA form, the CDR3 reads TGTGCCAGCAGCTGGGCGCTACAAGAGACCCAGTACTTC. Translating it yields CASSWALQETQYF. This chain links TRBV7-6 with TRBJ2-5; D is unresolved. Germline CDR1 is SGHVS and CDR2 is FNYEAQ. V shed 4 bases and J shed 2 bases, with 8 bases lying between them. This CDR3 is 13 amino acids long.

A note on this clonotype: It may be a read error: a sequence one base away is much more abundant. The conserved phenylalanine or tryptophan is not found at the CDR3 terminus, so this likely reflects a read error. The rearrangement joins TRBV19 to TRBJ1-5; weak D call: TRBD1 (6 bases). The V gene's germline CDR1 is LNHDA and CDR2 SQIVND (reference sequence). The CDR3 has 12 residues. The V end was cut by 11 bases, the J end by 2 bases, with 10 bases between. The chain's CDR3 is CAGGLGNQPQHS. DNA of the CDR3: TGTGCCGGGGGGCTTGGCAATCAGCCCCAGCATTCT.